These T cell receptor beta chains were read from a single sample in a study of cytomegalovirus exposure and HLA in healthy donors. Assay: immunoSEQ multiplex PCR; the TCRdb copy retains only in-frame clones and omits some. This sample yields some 140,000 clones, of which 82% are seen a single time; just over 8% belongs to the top ten. The sample comprised PBMCs. All receptors derive from a woman in her 50s in good health and CMV-seropositive. The conserved cysteine and the conserved F or W are not part of the CDR3 here. Each record gives: J gene, V gene, CDR3 protein.

j_gene: TRBJ1-6; v_gene: TRBV2; CDR3aa: ASSVRQLSGSGGSPLH
j_gene: TRBJ1-3; v_gene: TRBV5-1; CDR3aa: ASSVGGNGNTIY
j_gene: TRBJ2-2; v_gene: TRBV7-6; CDR3aa: ASTIGLGELF
j_gene: TRBJ1-2; v_gene: TRBV28; CDR3aa: ASRPQGPYGYT
j_gene: TRBJ2-2; v_gene: TRBV2; CDR3aa: ASSSSSGLNTGELF
j_gene: TRBJ1-3; v_gene: TRBV6-5; CDR3aa: ASSYSRGSGNTIY
j_gene: TRBJ2-6; v_gene: TRBV9; CDR3aa: ASSDETVIQSGANGLT
j_gene: TRBJ1-2; v_gene: TRBV2; CDR3aa: ASSERGTGEGYT
j_gene: TRBJ2-2; v_gene: TRBV19; CDR3aa: ASSSQGDAGELF
j_gene: TRBJ2-1; v_gene: TRBV9; CDR3aa: ASSAPKLAGVPNEQF
j_gene: TRBJ2-7; v_gene: TRBV28; CDR3aa: ASSFPGAYEQY
j_gene: TRBJ1-2; v_gene: TRBV28; CDR3aa: ASSSFKRTGLYGYT
j_gene: TRBJ1-1; v_gene: TRBV4-3; CDR3aa: ASSQEGGTEAF
j_gene: TRBJ2-5; v_gene: TRBV7-8; CDR3aa: ATAPGETQY
j_gene: TRBJ1-1; v_gene: TRBV6-5; CDR3aa: ASSFGQGAEAF
j_gene: TRBJ2-6; v_gene: TRBV7-3; CDR3aa: ASSLVGSGANVLT
j_gene: TRBJ1-6; v_gene: TRBV19; CDR3aa: ASNRDSRLSPLH
j_gene: TRBJ2-5; v_gene: TRBV5-1; CDR3aa: ASSLQQETQY
j_gene: TRBJ1-1; v_gene: TRBV5-1; CDR3aa: ASSLTGDGTEAF
j_gene: TRBJ2-1; v_gene: TRBV5-8; CDR3aa: ASSLSGVSYNEQF
j_gene: TRBJ1-5; v_gene: TRBV5-1; CDR3aa: ASSLIRGQVFQPQH
j_gene: TRBJ2-7; v_gene: TRBV11-2; CDR3aa: ASSLSTPAEQY
j_gene: TRBJ1-4; v_gene: TRBV20-1; CDR3aa: SARPVEKLF
j_gene: TRBJ1-2; v_gene: TRBV2; CDR3aa: ASSEAGGGYGYT
j_gene: TRBJ1-2; v_gene: TRBV7-2; CDR3aa: ASSSTGGGYGYT
j_gene: TRBJ2-7; v_gene: TRBV7-9; CDR3aa: ASSFSGIYEQY
j_gene: TRBJ1-6; v_gene: TRBV4-1; CDR3aa: ASSRQTGGGIGSPLH
j_gene: TRBJ2-5; v_gene: TRBV5-6; CDR3aa: ASSPGEGKTQY
j_gene: TRBJ1-3; v_gene: TRBV5-4; CDR3aa: ASSLGQGRNTIY
j_gene: TRBJ1-2; v_gene: TRBV5-5; CDR3aa: ASSLRVEQGPAYGYT
j_gene: TRBJ2-2; v_gene: TRBV28; CDR3aa: ASYSTPGQQNTGELF
j_gene: TRBJ2-7; v_gene: TRBV5-6; CDR3aa: ASSPNFTGFILEQY
j_gene: TRBJ1-1; v_gene: TRBV28; CDR3aa: ASRRGTVDTEAF
j_gene: TRBJ2-7; v_gene: TRBV5-1; CDR3aa: ASSLATSDSSYEQY
j_gene: TRBJ1-4; v_gene: TRBV19; CDR3aa: ASRNQGAQEKLF
j_gene: TRBJ2-5; v_gene: TRBV5-6; CDR3aa: ASSWRLFAEETQY
j_gene: TRBJ2-7; v_gene: TRBV29-1; CDR3aa: SAYFGDRGGEQY
j_gene: TRBJ2-2; v_gene: TRBV25-1; CDR3aa: ASAFSEKTGELF
j_gene: TRBJ2-7; v_gene: TRBV7-9; CDR3aa: ASSVGQFNHEQY
j_gene: TRBJ1-2; v_gene: TRBV28; CDR3aa: ASRAGTMGYGYT
j_gene: TRBJ2-1; v_gene: TRBV19; CDR3aa: ASSIDRGIYNEQF
j_gene: TRBJ2-3; v_gene: TRBV7-2; CDR3aa: ASSVRGGTDTQY
j_gene: TRBJ2-7; v_gene: TRBV6-5; CDR3aa: ASSRDSPYEQY
j_gene: TRBJ2-3; v_gene: TRBV7-2; CDR3aa: ASSLPTSGGPKDTQY
j_gene: TRBJ2-5; v_gene: TRBV29-1; CDR3aa: SVDGSGGYQETQY
j_gene: TRBJ1-2; v_gene: TRBV19; CDR3aa: ASSIDREYGYT
j_gene: TRBJ1-2; v_gene: TRBV4-1; CDR3aa: ASSQVSGIYGYT
j_gene: TRBJ1-1; v_gene: TRBV5-1; CDR3aa: ASSFSSTEAF
j_gene: TRBJ1-3; v_gene: TRBV10-3; CDR3aa: AISEAGNTIY
j_gene: TRBJ2-4; v_gene: TRBV4-1; CDR3aa: ASSQTGAKNIQY
j_gene: TRBJ2-7; v_gene: TRBV15; CDR3aa: ATSRDLVQGHYEQY
j_gene: TRBJ2-3; v_gene: TRBV7-8; CDR3aa: ASSLAPPLAGSAGTDTQY